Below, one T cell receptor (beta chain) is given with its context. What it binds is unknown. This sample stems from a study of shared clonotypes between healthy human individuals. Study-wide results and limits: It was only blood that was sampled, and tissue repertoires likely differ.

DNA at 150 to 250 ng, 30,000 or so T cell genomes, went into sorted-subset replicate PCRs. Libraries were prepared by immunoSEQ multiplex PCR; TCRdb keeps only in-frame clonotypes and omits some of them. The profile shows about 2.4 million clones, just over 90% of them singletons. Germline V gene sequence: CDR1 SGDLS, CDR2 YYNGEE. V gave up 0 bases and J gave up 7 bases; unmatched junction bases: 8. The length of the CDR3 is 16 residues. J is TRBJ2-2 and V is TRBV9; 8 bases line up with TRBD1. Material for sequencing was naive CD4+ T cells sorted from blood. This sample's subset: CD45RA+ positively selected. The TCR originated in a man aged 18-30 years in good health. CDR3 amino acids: CASSVGSGGALGELFF. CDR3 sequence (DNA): TGTGCCAGCAGCGTAGGGTCAGGGGGCGCCCTCGGGGAGCTGTTTTTT.